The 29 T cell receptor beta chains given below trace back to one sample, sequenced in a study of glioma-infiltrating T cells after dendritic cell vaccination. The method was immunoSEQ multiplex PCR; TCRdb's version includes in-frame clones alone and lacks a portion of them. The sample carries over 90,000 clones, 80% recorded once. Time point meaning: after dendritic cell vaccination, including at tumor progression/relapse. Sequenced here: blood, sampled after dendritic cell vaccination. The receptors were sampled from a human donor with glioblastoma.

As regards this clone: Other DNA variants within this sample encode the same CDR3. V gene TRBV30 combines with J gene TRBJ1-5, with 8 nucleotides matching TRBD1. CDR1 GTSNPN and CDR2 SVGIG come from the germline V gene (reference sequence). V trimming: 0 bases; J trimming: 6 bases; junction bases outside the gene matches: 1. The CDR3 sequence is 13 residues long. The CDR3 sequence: CAWSVQGGQPQHF. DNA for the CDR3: TGTGCCTGGAGTGTACAGGGGGGTCAGCCCCAGCATTTT.

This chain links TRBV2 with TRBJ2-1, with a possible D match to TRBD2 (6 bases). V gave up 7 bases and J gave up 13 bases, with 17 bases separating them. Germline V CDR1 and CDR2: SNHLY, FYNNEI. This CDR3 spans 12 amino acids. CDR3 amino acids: CASTTFGGSQFF. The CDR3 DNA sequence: TGTGCCAGCACTACCTTTGGGGGGAGCCAGTTCTTC.

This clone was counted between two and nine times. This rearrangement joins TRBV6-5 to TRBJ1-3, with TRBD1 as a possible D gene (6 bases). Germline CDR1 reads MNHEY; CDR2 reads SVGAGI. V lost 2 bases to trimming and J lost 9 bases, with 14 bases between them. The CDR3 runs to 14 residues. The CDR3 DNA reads TGTGCCAGCAGTTACACACAGGGTCAGGGCACCATATATTTT. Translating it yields CASSYTQGQGTIYF.

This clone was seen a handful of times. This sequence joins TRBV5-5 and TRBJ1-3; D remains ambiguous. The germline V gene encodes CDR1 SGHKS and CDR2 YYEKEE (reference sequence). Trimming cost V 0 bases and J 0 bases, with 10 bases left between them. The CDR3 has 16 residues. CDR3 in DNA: TGTGCCAGCAGCTTGGTCCCAGGCGACTCTGGAAACACCATATATTTT. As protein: CASSLVPGDSGNTIYF.

CDR3 protein: CAISPTGGNTEAFF. CDR3 nucleotide sequence: TGTGCCATCAGTCCTACAGGGGGCAACACTGAAGCTTTCTTT. The V and J genes are TRBV10-3 and TRBJ1-1; 9 nucleotides match TRBD1. This CDR3 contains 14 residues. Germline V lookup: CDR1 ENHRY, CDR2 SYGVKD. V was clipped by 5 bases and J by 2 bases; unmatched bases: 3.

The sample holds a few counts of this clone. The CDR3 DNA reads TGCGCCAGCAGCGGGTTAACAGGACCAGATACGCAGTATTTT. Its translation is CASSGLTGPDTQYF. The chain is built from TRBV5-1 and TRBJ2-3; tentatively, D is TRBD1 (5 bases). The germline CDR1 and CDR2 sequences are SGHRS and YFSETQ. The CDR3 is made up of 14 amino acids. V lost 4 bases to trimming and J lost 4 bases, with 13 bases between them.

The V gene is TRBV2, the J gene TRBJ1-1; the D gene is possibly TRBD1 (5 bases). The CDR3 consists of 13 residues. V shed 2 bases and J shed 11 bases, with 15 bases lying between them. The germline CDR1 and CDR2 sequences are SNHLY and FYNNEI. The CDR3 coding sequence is TGTGCCAGCAGTGAACGGGAGGGGATGAAGGCTTTCTTT. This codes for CASSEREGMKAFF.

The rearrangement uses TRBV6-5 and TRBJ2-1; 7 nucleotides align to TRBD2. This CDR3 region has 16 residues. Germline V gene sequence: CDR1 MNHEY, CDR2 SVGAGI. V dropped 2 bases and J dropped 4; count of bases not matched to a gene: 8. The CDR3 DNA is TGTGCCAGCAGTTACGGGGGGGTAGGCTGGTACAATGAGCAGTTCTTC. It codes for CASSYGGVGWYNEQFF.

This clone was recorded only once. CDR3 sequence: CASSKLAGTNEQFF. CDR3 coding DNA: TGTGCCAGTAGTAAACTAGCGGGAACCAATGAGCAGTTCTTC. The rearrangement joins TRBV19 to TRBJ2-1; TRBD2 agrees at 10 bases. V gave up 4 bases and J gave up 6 bases; unmatched junction bases: 3. Per germline, CDR1 LNHDA and CDR2 SQIVND (reference sequence). The CDR3 contains 14 residues.

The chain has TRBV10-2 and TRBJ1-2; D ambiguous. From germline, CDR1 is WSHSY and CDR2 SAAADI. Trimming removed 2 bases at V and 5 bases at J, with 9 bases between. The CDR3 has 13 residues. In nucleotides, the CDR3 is TGCGCCAGCAGTGAGACTCCTATATATGGCTACACCTTC. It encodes CASSETPIYGYTF.

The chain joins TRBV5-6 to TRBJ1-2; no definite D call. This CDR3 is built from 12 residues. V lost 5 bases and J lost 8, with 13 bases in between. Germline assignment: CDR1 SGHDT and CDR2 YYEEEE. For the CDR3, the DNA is TGTGCCAGCAGTCTTGGTAGCTACGGCTACACCTTC. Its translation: CASSLGSYGYTF.

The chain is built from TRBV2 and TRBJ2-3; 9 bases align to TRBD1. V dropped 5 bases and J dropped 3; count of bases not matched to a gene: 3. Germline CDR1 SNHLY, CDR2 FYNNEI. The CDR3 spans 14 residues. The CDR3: CASSLGQGTDTQYF. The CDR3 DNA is TGTGCCAGCAGTCTGGGACAGGGAACAGATACGCAGTATTTT.

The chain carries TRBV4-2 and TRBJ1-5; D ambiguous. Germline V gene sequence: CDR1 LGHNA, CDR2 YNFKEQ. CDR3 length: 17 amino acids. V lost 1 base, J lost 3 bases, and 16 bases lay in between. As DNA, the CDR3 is TGTGCCAGCAGCCAAGTCGTCGAGATCGAGGACAATCAGCCCCAGCATTTT. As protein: CASSQVVEIEDNQPQHF.

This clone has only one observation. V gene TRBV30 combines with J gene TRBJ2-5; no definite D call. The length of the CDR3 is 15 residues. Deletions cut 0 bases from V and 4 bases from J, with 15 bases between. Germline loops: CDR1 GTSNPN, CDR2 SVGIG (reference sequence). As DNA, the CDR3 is TGTGCCTGGAGTGTAAGGCGAAGTGGGCGAGAGACCCAGTACTTC. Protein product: CAWSVRRSGRETQYF. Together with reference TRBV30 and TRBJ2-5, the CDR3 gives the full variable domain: SQTIHQWPATLVQPVGSPLSLECTVEGTSNPNLYWYRQAAGRGLQLLFYSVGIGQISSEVPQNLSASRPQDRQFILSSKKLLLSDSGFYLCAWSVRRSGRETQYFGPGTRLLVL.

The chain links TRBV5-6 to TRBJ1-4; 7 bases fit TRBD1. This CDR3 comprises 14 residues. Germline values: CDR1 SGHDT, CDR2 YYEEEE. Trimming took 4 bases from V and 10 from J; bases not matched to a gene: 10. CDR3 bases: TGTGCCAGCAGCCCGATGGGACAGCAGAGAAAACTGTTTTTT. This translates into CASSPMGQQRKLFF.

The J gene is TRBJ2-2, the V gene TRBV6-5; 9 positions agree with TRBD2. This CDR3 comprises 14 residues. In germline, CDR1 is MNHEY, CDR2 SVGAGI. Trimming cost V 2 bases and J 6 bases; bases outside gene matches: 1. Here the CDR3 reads CASSYQREAGELFF. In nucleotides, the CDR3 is TGTGCCAGCAGTTACCAGCGGGAGGCCGGGGAGCTGTTTTTT.

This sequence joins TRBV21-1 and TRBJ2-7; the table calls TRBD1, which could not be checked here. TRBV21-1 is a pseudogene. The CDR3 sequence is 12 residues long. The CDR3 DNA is TGTGCCAGCACCAGGGTTCCCTACGAGCAGTACTTC. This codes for CASTRVPYEQYF.

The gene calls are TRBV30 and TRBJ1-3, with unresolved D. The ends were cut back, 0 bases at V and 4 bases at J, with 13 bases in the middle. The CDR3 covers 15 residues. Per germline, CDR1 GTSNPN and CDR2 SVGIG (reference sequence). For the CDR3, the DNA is TGTGCCTGGAGTGTACGGTTGACTGGGGGAAACACCATATATTTT. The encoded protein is CAWSVRLTGGNTIYF.

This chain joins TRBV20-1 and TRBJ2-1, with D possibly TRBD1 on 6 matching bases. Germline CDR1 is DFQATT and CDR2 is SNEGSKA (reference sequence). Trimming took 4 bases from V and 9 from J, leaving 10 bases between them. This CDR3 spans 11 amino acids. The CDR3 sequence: CSANRVSEQFF. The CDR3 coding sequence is TGCAGTGCTAACAGGGTCAGTGAGCAGTTCTTC.

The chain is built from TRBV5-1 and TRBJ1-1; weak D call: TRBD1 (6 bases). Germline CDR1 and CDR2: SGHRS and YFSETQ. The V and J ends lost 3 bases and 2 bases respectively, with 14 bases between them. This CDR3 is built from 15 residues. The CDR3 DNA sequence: TGCGCCAGCAGCTGGGGCCCAGGGGACAACACTGAAGCTTTCTTT. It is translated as CASSWGPGDNTEAFF.

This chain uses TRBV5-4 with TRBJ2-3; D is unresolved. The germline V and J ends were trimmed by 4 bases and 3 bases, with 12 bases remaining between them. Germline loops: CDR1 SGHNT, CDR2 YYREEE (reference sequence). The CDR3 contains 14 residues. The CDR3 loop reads CASSILPSTDTQYF. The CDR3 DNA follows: TGTGCCAGCAGCATACTACCCAGTACAGATACGCAGTATTTT.

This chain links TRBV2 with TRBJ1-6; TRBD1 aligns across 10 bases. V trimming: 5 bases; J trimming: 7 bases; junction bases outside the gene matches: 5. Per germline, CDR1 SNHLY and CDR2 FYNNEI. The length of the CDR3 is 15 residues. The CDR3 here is CASSRQGASNSPLHF. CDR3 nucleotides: TGTGCCAGCAGTCGACAGGGGGCCTCGAATTCACCCCTCCACTTT.

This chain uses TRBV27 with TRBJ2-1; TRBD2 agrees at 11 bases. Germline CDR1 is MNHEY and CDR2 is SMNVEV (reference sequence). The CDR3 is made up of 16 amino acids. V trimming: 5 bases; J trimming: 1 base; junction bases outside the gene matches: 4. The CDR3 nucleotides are TGTGCCAGCAGTACTCGGACTAGCGGGTCCTACAATGAGCAGTTCTTC. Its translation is CASSTRTSGSYNEQFF.

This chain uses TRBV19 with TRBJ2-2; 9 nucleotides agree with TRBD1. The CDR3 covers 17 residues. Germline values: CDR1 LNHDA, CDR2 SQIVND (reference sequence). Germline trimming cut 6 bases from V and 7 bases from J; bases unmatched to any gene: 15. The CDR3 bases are TGTGCCAGTAGGAATCTCGGGACAGGGTTACGAGGCGGGGAGCTGTTTTTT. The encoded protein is CASRNLGTGLRGGELFF.

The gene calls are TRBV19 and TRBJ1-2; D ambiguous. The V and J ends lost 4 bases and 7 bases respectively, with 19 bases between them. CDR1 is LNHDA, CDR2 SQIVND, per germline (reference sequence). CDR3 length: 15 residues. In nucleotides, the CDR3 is TGTGCCAGTAGTACCCCCCCGGGAAGGGAGAGTGGCTACACCTTC. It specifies CASSTPPGRESGYTF.

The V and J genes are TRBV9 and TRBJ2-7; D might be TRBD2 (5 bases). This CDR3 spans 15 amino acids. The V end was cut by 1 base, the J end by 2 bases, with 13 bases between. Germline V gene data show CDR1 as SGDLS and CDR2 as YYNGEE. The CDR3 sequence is CASSVSPSNTYEQYF. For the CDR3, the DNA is TGTGCCAGCAGCGTATCCCCTAGCAACACCTACGAGCAGTACTTC.

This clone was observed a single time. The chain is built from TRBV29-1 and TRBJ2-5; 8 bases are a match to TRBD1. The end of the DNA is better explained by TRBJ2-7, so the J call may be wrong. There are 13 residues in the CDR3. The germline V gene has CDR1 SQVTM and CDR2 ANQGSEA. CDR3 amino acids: CSAFGQGDYEQYF. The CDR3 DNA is TGCAGCGCATTTGGACAGGGCGACTACGAGCAGTACTTC.

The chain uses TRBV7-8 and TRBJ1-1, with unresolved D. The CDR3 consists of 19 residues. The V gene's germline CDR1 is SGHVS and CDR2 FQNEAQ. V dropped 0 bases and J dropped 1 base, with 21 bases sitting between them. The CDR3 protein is CASSLANLPRENQNTEAFF. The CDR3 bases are TGTGCCAGCAGCTTAGCGAATCTGCCCCGAGAGAATCAGAACACTGAAGCTTTCTTT.

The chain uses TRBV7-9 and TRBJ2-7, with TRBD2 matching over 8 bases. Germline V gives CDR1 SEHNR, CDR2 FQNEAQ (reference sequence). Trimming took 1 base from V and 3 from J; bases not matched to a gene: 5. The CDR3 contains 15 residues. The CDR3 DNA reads TGTGCCAGCAGCTTAGGGCGGGAGGACCACTACGAGCAGTACTTC. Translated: CASSLGREDHYEQYF. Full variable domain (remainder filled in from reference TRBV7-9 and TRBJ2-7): DTGVSQNPRHKITKRGQNVTFRCDPISEHNRLYWYRQTLGQGPEFLTYFQNEAQLEKSRLLSDRFSAERPKGSFSTLEIQRTEQGDSAMYLCASSLGREDHYEQYFGPGTRLTVT.